This entry concerns a single TCR beta chain. No antigen is known for it. CDR1 is SGDLS, CDR2 YYNGEE, per germline. This CDR3 is 15 amino acids long. V lost 0 bases to trimming and J lost 1 base, with 10 bases between them. These data belong to a study of blood T cells in healthy people across ages. Study conclusions and caveats: Compared with aged donors, long-lived donors showed fewer expanded clones, suggesting selection.

A second PCR, run for about 7 to 11 cycles, used a sample-barcoded 5' primer plus a J-beta primer mix. Tags on each cDNA molecule came from a template-switch adaptor with 12 random nucleotides. TCRdb re-called the 5' RACE reads with MiXCR, one entry per CDR3 protein. The sample carries about a million distinct CDR3 sequences, 35% to 45% recorded once. The sequence was obtained from a man younger than 35 in good health. Material: blood. The rearrangement joins TRBV9 to TRBJ1-1; D is perhaps TRBD1 (6 bases). The CDR3 spells CASSVGGGGNTEAFF. For the CDR3, the DNA is TGTGCCAGCAGCGTAGGAGGGGGGGGGAACACTGAAGCTTTCTTT.